This T cell receptor (beta chain) was documented in a study of OX40 agonist ivuxolimab in advanced cancers. For the study in its entirety: The costimulatory receptor OX40 (CD134) was targeted by ivuxolimab, a fully human IgG2 agonistic monoclonal antibody. Intravenous ivuxolimab was administered to patients every 2 weeks at six dose levels: 0.01, 0.1, 0.3, 1.5, 3 and 10 mg/kg. Of the roughly 52 patients in dose escalation, about 20 had hepatocellular carcinoma, some 15 had melanoma, 9 had renal cell carcinoma and 9 had head and neck cancer. The dose-escalation cohort was about 83% male with a mean age of around 62 years, ranging from 23 to 79. Prior anti-PD-1, anti-PD-L1 or anti-CTLA-4 therapy was permitted, and checkpoint inhibitors had been received by around 40% of dose-escalation patients. Partial responses occurred in three dose-escalation patients, of whom one had hepatocellular carcinoma and two had cutaneous melanoma. Peripheral TCRbeta sequencing was intended to test whether TCR sequence diversity was altered and clonal T-cell expansion was caused by ivuxolimab. The paper describes the monotherapy dose-escalation part (N ≈ 51 patients) of the phase I trial of ivuxolimab.

Points on this clone: Its antigen has not been determined. No base-level quality is on record; no much larger clone is a single base apart.

Paper-wide results and their limitations: In partial responders in the 0.1-3.0 mg/kg groups, normalized peripheral clonal expansion was found to be among the lowest, especially among CD8+ T cells. At doses of 0.1 to 3.0 mg/kg, clonal expansion of both CD4+ and CD8+ T cells in blood was seen between baseline and week 6. After ivuxolimab, CD8+ T cells had more expanded clones than CD4+ T cells on average. Which antigens the clonally expanded peripheral T cells were specific for was not determined. Low levels of normalized T-cell clonal expansion were also seen in some patients who did not respond.

V trim: 6 bases; J trim: 0 bases; unmatched bases: 8. The germline V gene encodes CDR1 SQVTM and CDR2 ANQGSEA. From the cysteine through the phenylalanine, the CDR3 covers 15 amino acids. This entry keeps only the CDR3 DNA: 45 bases, framed from base 1. Patients with autoimmune disease history or receiving systemic immunosuppression were excluded from the trial. In every dose cohort, peripheral blood was drawn for TCR sequencing at baseline, cycle 4 day 1, and cycle 7 day 1. The samples were taken from a phase I, first-in-human, multicenter, open-label dose-escalation trial of ivuxolimab. Adults with locally advanced or metastatic melanoma, renal cell, hepatocellular, or head and neck squamous cell carcinoma were enrolled in the trial. Before TCR sequencing, CD4+ T cells and CD8+ T cells were sorted from peripheral blood as separate populations. To sequence the TCRbeta CDR3 region, genomic DNA was isolated from the sorted cells. The immunoSEQ Assay was used for sequencing of TCRbeta CDR3 regions. The immuneACCESS repertoire file appears here via TCRdb, limited to in-frame rearrangements. These files lack a portion of the clones; in checked studies, under half of the deficit traces to unresolved V genes, and the cause of the others is not known. This sample gives tens of thousands of clones in total; approximately 89% of them show up just once. Approximately 4.8% of the sample rests with the top ten.

The sequenced sample was CD4+ or CD8+ T cells sorted from blood, obtained in a trial of the OX40 agonist ivuxolimab. The clonotype comes from an adult with an advanced solid tumor such as melanoma, head and neck, liver or kidney cancer. The chain was built from TRBV29-1 and TRBJ2-1; 7 bases in the junction line up with TRBD2. The DNA is TGCAGCGTCACCATGGGCGGGAGCTCCTACAATGAGCAGTTCTTC. It specifies CSVTMGGSSYNEQFF.